The rows below give T cell receptor beta chains drawn from one sample of a study of a mutant IDH1 vaccine in newly diagnosed glioma. This table comes from immunoSEQ multiplex PCR, and its TCRdb copy is limited to in-frame clones, with some not included. The sample gives 35,000 to 55,000 clones, approximately 84% of which show up once; 2% to 3% is in the top ten. No antigens are known for them. The material was PBMCs, obtained from a glioma patient whose treatment included an IDH1 peptide vaccine. These receptors were obtained from a woman in her late teens or twenties with glioma. Some clones in this sample may be carry-over from other donors' samples. Both conserved end residues are part of each CDR3. Fields, in order: D gene, J gene, clone size, V gene, CDR3 length, CDR3 DNA, CDR3 protein. D genes are given only for firm matches. Rows may omit the clone size; those that give it use once, few, many or a size class.

D: -; J: TRBJ2-7; size: -; V: TRBV21-1; length: 16; DNA: TGTGCCAGCAGCAAAATAGACAGGGGGTTTACCTACGAGCAGTACTTC; CDR3: CASSKIDRGFTYEQYF
D: -; J: TRBJ1-3; size: once; V: TRBV6-5; length: 15; DNA: TGTGCCAGCAGTTACTCGTCTGGGAGTGGAAACACCATATATTTT; CDR3: CASSYSSGSGNTIYF
D: -; J: TRBJ1-1; size: few; V: TRBV6-5; length: 13; DNA: TGTGCGACTCGCCGGGGCCGGGACACTGAAGCTTTCTTT; CDR3: CATRRGRDTEAFF
D: TRBD1; J: TRBJ1-2; size: -; V: TRBV5-6; length: 15; DNA: TGTGCCAGCAGCTGGGACAGGGGGGCAAACTATGGCTACACCTTC; CDR3: CASSWDRGANYGYTF
D: -; J: TRBJ2-5; size: few; V: TRBV9; length: 14; DNA: TGTGCCAGCAGCGGAGGGGGACTACAAGAGACCCAGTACTTC; CDR3: CASSGGGLQETQYF
D: -; J: TRBJ1-1; size: -; V: TRBV15; length: 15; DNA: TGTGCCACCAGCAGAGACGAGTATATGAACACTGAAGCTTTCTTT; CDR3: CATSRDEYMNTEAFF
D: -; J: TRBJ2-5; size: -; V: TRBV9; length: 15; DNA: TGTGCCAGCAGCCCCGAGGAAGGGTGGGGAGAGACCCAGTACTTC; CDR3: CASSPEEGWGETQYF
D: TRBD2; J: TRBJ2-3; size: -; V: TRBV6-5; length: 16; DNA: TGTGCCAGCAGTTACTCGGGACTAGCGGATACAGATACGCAGTATTTT; CDR3: CASSYSGLADTDTQYF
D: -; J: TRBJ1-1; size: few; V: TRBV2; length: 13; DNA: TGTGCCAGCAGCGAACAGGTCTACACTGAAGCTTTCTTT; CDR3: CASSEQVYTEAFF
D: -; J: TRBJ1-1; size: -; V: TRBV21-1; length: 15; DNA: TGTGCCAGCAGCAAAGCCCCAGTAATTACCACTGAAGCTTTCTTT; CDR3: CASSKAPVITTEAFF
D: -; J: TRBJ1-1; size: -; V: TRBV9; length: 16; DNA: TGTGCCAGCAGCGTAACCGCCAGGGGAGTGGTCACTGAAGCTTTCTTT; CDR3: CASSVTARGVVTEAFF
D: -; J: TRBJ2-3; size: -; V: TRBV9; length: 12; DNA: TGTGCCAGCAGCGTCCTCGGGGATACGCAGTATTTT; CDR3: CASSVLGDTQYF
D: TRBD2; J: TRBJ2-7; size: -; V: TRBV9; length: 14; DNA: TGTGCCAGCAGCTCGAGGGGAGGGTGGGACGAGCAGTACTTC; CDR3: CASSSRGGWDEQYF
D: -; J: TRBJ1-1; size: few; V: TRBV5-4; length: 13; DNA: TGTGCCAGCAGCCCCCGGCCGAGCGGTGAAGCTTTCTTT; CDR3: CASSPRPSGEAFF
D: -; J: TRBJ1-3; size: once; V: TRBV30; length: 18; DNA: TGTGCCTGGAGTCATACCCCAAGACGGGGACTCAGGAGGAACACCATATATTTT; CDR3: CAWSHTPRRGLRRNTIYF
D: -; J: TRBJ1-2; size: -; V: TRBV20-1; length: 11; DNA: TGCAGTGCTAGAGATGCCTATGGCTACACCTTC; CDR3: CSARDAYGYTF
D: -; J: TRBJ2-1; size: -; V: TRBV4-1; length: 14; DNA: TGCGCCAGCAGCCAACAGTTAGGCTACAATGAGCAGTTCTTC; CDR3: CASSQQLGYNEQFF
D: TRBD2; J: TRBJ2-6; size: -; V: TRBV2; length: 18; DNA: TGTGCCAGCACGGGAGTTTCTAGGGAGGGCACTGGGGCCAACGTCCTGACTTTC; CDR3: CASTGVSREGTGANVLTF
D: -; J: TRBJ1-3; size: few; V: TRBV5-3; length: 16; DNA: TGTGCCAGAAGGGCATCGGGGGCTCCCTCTGGAAACACCATATATTTT; CDR3: CARRASGAPSGNTIYF
D: -; J: TRBJ2-3; size: -; V: TRBV6-6; length: 16; DNA: TGTGCCAGCAGTTACTCGAAAGGGACCGGTCCAGATACGCAGTATTTT; CDR3: CASSYSKGTGPDTQYF
D: -; J: TRBJ2-3; size: once; V: TRBV4-1; length: 13; DNA: TGCGCCAGCAGCCTGACGAGGGCAGATACGCAGTATTTT; CDR3: CASSLTRADTQYF
D: TRBD2; J: TRBJ2-5; size: -; V: TRBV9; length: 16; DNA: TGTGCCAGCAGCGTAGGACTAGCGGGGGTAGGGGAGACCCAGTACTTC; CDR3: CASSVGLAGVGETQYF
D: -; J: TRBJ2-3; size: -; V: TRBV11-3; length: 15; DNA: TGTGCCAGCAGCTCCCAGGGGTTGAGCACAGATACGCAGTATTTT; CDR3: CASSSQGLSTDTQYF
D: -; J: TRBJ1-5; size: few; V: TRBV7-8; length: 15; DNA: TGTGCCAGCAGCTTAGAGGGTCTAAGCAATCAGCCCCAGCATTTT; CDR3: CASSLEGLSNQPQHF
D: TRBD1; J: TRBJ1-5; size: -; V: TRBV19; length: 15; DNA: TGTGCCAGTATTTCCAGACAGGGAGGCAATCAGCCCCAGCATTTT; CDR3: CASISRQGGNQPQHF
D: -; J: TRBJ1-2; size: -; V: TRBV2; length: 14; DNA: TGTGCCAGCAACCTGGACAGCTTTAACTATGGCTACACCTTC; CDR3: CASNLDSFNYGYTF
D: TRBD2; J: TRBJ2-1; size: -; V: TRBV4-1; length: 13; DNA: TGCGCCAGCAGCCTGCCAGCGGGAAATGAGCAGTTCTTC; CDR3: CASSLPAGNEQFF
D: -; J: TRBJ2-5; size: -; V: TRBV2; length: 14; DNA: TGTGCCAGCAGTGAAGGCGGGTTCCAAGAGACCCAGTACTTC; CDR3: CASSEGGFQETQYF
D: -; J: TRBJ1-5; size: -; V: TRBV6-5; length: 13; DNA: TGTGCCAGCAGTTATAGGACAGCCCAGCCCCAGCATTTT; CDR3: CASSYRTAQPQHF
D: -; J: TRBJ1-4; size: -; V: TRBV27; length: 14; DNA: TGTGCCAGCAGTCGGGGGGGCACTAATGAAAAACTGTTTTTT; CDR3: CASSRGGTNEKLFF
D: -; J: TRBJ1-2; size: -; V: TRBV6-6; length: 11; DNA: TGTGCCAGCACCAACTCGGAACCTAATACCTTC; CDR3: CASTNSEPNTF
D: TRBD1; J: TRBJ1-2; size: -; V: TRBV30; length: 15; DNA: TGTGCCTGGAGGTTGGGGACAGGGGGCTCCTATGGCTACACCTTC; CDR3: CAWRLGTGGSYGYTF
D: -; J: TRBJ1-2; size: -; V: TRBV4-1; length: 14; DNA: TGCGCCAGCAGCCAAGTCTCAGGGCGCTATGGCTACACCTTC; CDR3: CASSQVSGRYGYTF
D: TRBD1; J: TRBJ1-1; size: -; V: TRBV5-1; length: 13; DNA: TGCGCCAGCAGCGGGGACAGGGGCACTGAAGCTTTCTTT; CDR3: CASSGDRGTEAFF
D: -; J: TRBJ1-6; size: -; V: TRBV27; length: 14; DNA: TGTGCCAGCAAAGGGAGCTCCTATAACTCACCCCTCCACTTT; CDR3: CASKGSSYNSPLHF
D: -; J: TRBJ1-1; size: few; V: TRBV19; length: 13; DNA: TGTGCCAGTAGTATCGGGACCTTCACTGAAGCTTTCTTT; CDR3: CASSIGTFTEAFF
D: -; J: TRBJ2-7; size: -; V: TRBV7-6; length: 16; DNA: TGTGCCAGCAGCTTAGGAGTAGGGACGAGCTCCTACGAGCAGTACTTC; CDR3: CASSLGVGTSSYEQYF
D: -; J: TRBJ1-3; size: once; V: TRBV6-5; length: 15; DNA: TGTGCCAGCAGATCTACCAGGGCCTCTGGAAACACCATATATTTT; CDR3: CASRSTRASGNTIYF
D: TRBD1; J: TRBJ2-7; size: once; V: TRBV10-3; length: 14; DNA: TGTGCCATCAGTCGGACAGGGGGAGCTGCCGAGCAGTACTTC; CDR3: CAISRTGGAAEQYF